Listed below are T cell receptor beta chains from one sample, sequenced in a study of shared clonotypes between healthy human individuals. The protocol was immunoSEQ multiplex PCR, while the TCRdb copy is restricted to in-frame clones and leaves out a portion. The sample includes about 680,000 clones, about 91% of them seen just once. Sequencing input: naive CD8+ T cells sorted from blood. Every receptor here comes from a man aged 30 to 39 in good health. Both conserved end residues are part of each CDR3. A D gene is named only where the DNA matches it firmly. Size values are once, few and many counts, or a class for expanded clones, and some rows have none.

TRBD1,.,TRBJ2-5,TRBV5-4,TGTGCCAGCAGCGGCGGGACAGGGTACCAAGAGACCCAGTACTTC,CASSGGTGYQETQYF
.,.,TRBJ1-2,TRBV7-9,TGTGCCAGCAGCGGTTCAGGGTTAGCTAACTATGGCTACACCTTC,CASSGSGLANYGYTF
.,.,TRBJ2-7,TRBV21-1,TGTGCCAGCAGCATCTATCTACAGCCTTCTTGGCCCTACGAGCAGTACTTC,CASSIYLQPSWPYEQYF
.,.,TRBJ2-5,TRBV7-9,TGTGCCAGCAACCGCGAAGCGGTGGGGGTGAACCAGTACTTC,CASNREAVGVNQYF
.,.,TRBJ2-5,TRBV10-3,TGTGCCACAACATACAGTGGGGGCGTCCAAGAGACCCAGTACTTC,CATTYSGGVQETQYF
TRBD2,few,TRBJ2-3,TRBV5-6,TGTGCCAGCAGCTTGTCTAGCGGGTACACAGATACGCAGTATTTT,CASSLSSGYTDTQYF
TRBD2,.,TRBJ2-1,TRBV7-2,TGTGCCAGCAGCTCGGCGGCGGGGCGGGAGGAGGGTAATGAGCAGTTCTTC,CASSSAAGREEGNEQFF
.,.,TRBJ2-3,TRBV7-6,TGTGCCAGCAGGGGGGGTGGGTCAGATACGCAGTATTTT,CASRGGGSDTQYF
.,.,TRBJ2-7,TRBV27,TGTGCCAGCAGCCCTGGAGTGTTTGAGCAGTACTTC,CASSPGVFEQYF
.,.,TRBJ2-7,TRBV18,TGTGCCAGCTCACCACAACGGGACGCCTACGAGCAGTACTTC,CASSPQRDAYEQYF
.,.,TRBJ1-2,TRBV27,TGTGCCAGCAGTTTCCGGCCCCTTGCTTATGGCTACACCTTC,CASSFRPLAYGYTF
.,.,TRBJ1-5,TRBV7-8,TGTGCCAGCAGCTCCACGGAGGACCTTTATCAGCCCCAGCATTTT,CASSSTEDLYQPQHF
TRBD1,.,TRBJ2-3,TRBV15,TGTGCCACCAGTAGCCGTCGGGACAGTAAAGATACGCAGTATTTT,CATSSRRDSKDTQYF
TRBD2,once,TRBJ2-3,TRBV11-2,TGTGCCAGCAGCTTAAGGGACTACAGCACAGATACGCAGTATTTT,CASSLRDYSTDTQYF
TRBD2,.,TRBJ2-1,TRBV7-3,TGTGCCAGCAGCTCGACTAGCGGGAGGGCTGGAAATGAGCAGTTCTTC,CASSSTSGRAGNEQFF
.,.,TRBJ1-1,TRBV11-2,TGTGCCAGTCAACACCTGAACACTGAAGCTTTCTTT,CASQHLNTEAFF
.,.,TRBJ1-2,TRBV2,TGTGCCAGCAGTGAATGGAAGGGGCCCCATAACTATGGCTACACCTTC,CASSEWKGPHNYGYTF
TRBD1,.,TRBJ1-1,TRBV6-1,TGTGCCAGCAGCAGGGGGCGGTTGGAAGCTTTCTTT,CASSRGRLEAFF
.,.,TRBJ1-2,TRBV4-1,TGCGCCAGCAGCCAAGAAGGGTCGACAAACTATGGCTACACCTTC,CASSQEGSTNYGYTF
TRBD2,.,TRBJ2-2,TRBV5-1,TGCGCCAGCAGCCTGGGACTAGCGGGAGCGGACGGGGAGCTGTTTTTT,CASSLGLAGADGELFF
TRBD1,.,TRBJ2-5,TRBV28,TGTGCCAGCAGTTTACCGAGGGGGCGGGCCGCCCAAGAGACCCAGTACTTC,CASSLPRGRAAQETQYF
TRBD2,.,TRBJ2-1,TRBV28,TGTGCCAGCAGTTTACTAGCGGGAGGTTCCTACAATGAGCAGTTCTTC,CASSLLAGGSYNEQFF
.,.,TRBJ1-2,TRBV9,TGTGCCAGCAGGGCCGGATATGGCTACACCTTC,CASRAGYGYTF
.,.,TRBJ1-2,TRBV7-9,TGTGCCAGCAGCCCGACCGGGTTCTATGGCTACACCTTC,CASSPTGFYGYTF
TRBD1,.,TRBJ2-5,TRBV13,TGTGCCAGCAGCTTGCAGGGGGCCCGAGAGACCCAGTACTTC,CASSLQGARETQYF
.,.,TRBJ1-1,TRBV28,TGTGCCAGCAGCCCACGGGGAGCTAACACTGAAGCTTTCTTT,CASSPRGANTEAFF
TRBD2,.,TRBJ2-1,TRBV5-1,TGCGCCAGCAGCGCCACTAGCGGGACCTACAATGAGCAGTTCTTC,CASSATSGTYNEQFF
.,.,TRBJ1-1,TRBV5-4,TGTGCCAGCAGCACCGGGACAACTACTGAAGCTTTCTTT,CASSTGTTTEAFF
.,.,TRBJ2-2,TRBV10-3,TGTGCCTTAACGACAGGCACGAACACCGGGGAGCTGTTTTTT,CALTTGTNTGELFF
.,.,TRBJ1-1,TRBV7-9,TGTGCCAGCAGCTTAACCACTGAAGCTTTCTTT,CASSLTTEAFF